The T cell receptor beta chain described here comes from a study of blood T cells in healthy people across ages. Notes on the study in general: Significant beta diversity loss was already apparent by age roughly 43, declining roughly linearly. Strong correlation was found linking TCR beta diversity to naive T cell percentage.

The germline CDR1 and CDR2 sequences are LGHDT and YNNKEL (reference sequence). CDR3 length equals 13 residues. The sample providers were healthy Caucasian people from Russia, aged about 6 to 95. Total RNA extracted from each sample amounted to at least 6 micrograms. A second PCR, run for about 6 to 11 cycles, used a sample-barcoded 5' primer plus a J-beta primer mix. TCRdb called the 5' RACE reads again in MiXCR, with one record for every CDR3 protein. The sample has 650,000 to 800,000 distinct CDR3 sequences; around 45% are singletons. As regards this clonotype: Its target is not known. A single base separates this from a much larger clone, so it may be a read error.

This chain connects TRBV3-1 to TRBJ2-5; D is uncertain. The better agreement between TRBJ2-7 and the DNA end casts doubt on the J call. The sequenced material came from blood. The source is a man aged 60-69 years in good health. CDR3 loop: CASSRIIGVEQYF. In nucleotides, the CDR3 is TGTGCCAGCAGCCGCATTATAGGCGTCGAGCAGTACTTC.